Each of the 4 T cell receptor beta chains below was sequenced from the same sample in a study of T cells in localized non-small cell lung cancer. Generated by immunoSEQ multiplex PCR, the TCRdb table keeps only in-frame clones and is missing some. The table records some 82,000 clones, 80% of them present only once. This sample comprised PBMCs, obtained before any cancer treatment. The source of these receptors is a man aged 40-75 years with stage II squamous cell lung carcinoma.

This chain connects TRBV4-2 to TRBJ2-5, with 7 positions matching TRBD1. Trimming removed 0 bases from V and 4 bases from J; junction bases left unmatched: 8. Germline V gene lookup returns CDR1 LGHNA and CDR2 YNFKEQ. The CDR3 sequence is 16 residues long. As DNA, the CDR3 is TGTGCCAGCAGCCAAGATCTAACAGGGGCTAGAGAGACCCAGTACTTC. Translating it yields CASSQDLTGARETQYF.

This clone has more than one count but fewer than ten. The rearrangement uses TRBV9 and TRBJ2-3; D not resolved. The CDR3 covers 17 residues. V lost 4 bases to trimming and J lost 2 bases, with 20 bases between them. Germline V CDR1 and CDR2: SGDLS, YYNGEE. The CDR3 DNA is TGTGCCAGCAGCCACAATCGGGCCTTCGGAATCACAGATACGCAGTATTTT. Protein: CASSHNRAFGITDTQYF.

This clone was seen only once. The V call is TRBV28, the J call TRBJ2-6; D is uncertain. Trimming took 1 base from V and 2 from J, leaving 0 bases between them. The CDR3 contains 13 residues. Germline CDR1 is MDHEN and CDR2 is SYDVKM. The CDR3 here is CASSLSGANVLTF. The DNA for the CDR3 is TGTGCCAGCAGTTTATCTGGGGCCAACGTCCTGACTTTC.

In its sample, this clone was seen once. This sequence joins TRBV5-5 and TRBJ1-1, with D possibly TRBD1 on 5 matching bases. Germline V gives CDR1 SGHKS, CDR2 YYEKEE (reference sequence). V dropped 6 bases and J dropped 5 bases, with 14 bases sitting between them. The CDR3 totals 13 residues. The CDR3 is CASNRPGGTEAFF. The CDR3, as DNA: TGTGCCAGCAATCGCCCGGGGGGAACTGAAGCTTTCTTT.